The 11 T cell receptor beta chains presented below share a single source sample, sequenced in a study of T cell repertoires in cytomegalovirus infection. TCRdb called the reads again in MiXCR, with one record for every CDR3 protein. The profile shows some 200,000 distinct CDR3 sequences, about a tenth of them singletons. Material for sequencing was PBMCs. The receptors come from a human donor in good health (CMV status not recorded). Some clones in this sample may be carry-over from other donors' samples.

The rearrangement joins TRBV15 to TRBJ2-7; 11 nucleotides align to TRBD1. Germline V gene data show CDR1 as LNHNV and CDR2 as YYDKDF (reference sequence). This CDR3 has 15 residues. J gave up 2 bases and V 3 bases, and 3 bases lay outside the gene matches. The CDR3 loop reads CATSSGTGGTYEQYF. The CDR3 coding sequence is TGTGCCACCAGCAGCGGGACAGGGGGTACCTACGAGCAGTACTTC.

This clonotype showed up just a few times. This chain links TRBV13 with TRBJ2-1; 10 bases fit TRBD2. Germline V CDR1 and CDR2: PRHDT, FYEKMQ (reference sequence). The CDR3 spans 17 residues. After removal of 5 bases from V and 4 bases from J, the junction contained 11 bases not matched to a gene. CDR3 sequence reads: CASSPLTSGRAYNEQFF. CDR3 nucleotides: TGTGCCAGCAGCCCGCTGACCAGCGGGAGGGCGTACAATGAGCAGTTCTTC.

In this sample, this clonotype turned up a few times. The chain is built from TRBV7-9 and TRBJ2-7, with D tentatively TRBD1 or TRBD2 (5 bases each). V was trimmed by 5 bases and J by 5 bases, leaving 10 bases between them. Looked up from germline, CDR1 is SEHNR and CDR2 is FQNEAQ (reference sequence). The CDR3 length is 12 residues. The CDR3 region is CASSPGTDEQYF. CDR3 coding DNA: TGTGCCAGCAGCCCAGGGACCGACGAGCAGTACTTC.

There are many counts of this clonotype. V usage is TRBV7-2 and J usage is TRBJ1-3, with D hard to call. V lost 2 bases to trimming and J lost 2 bases, with 10 bases between them. CDR1 and CDR2 (germline): SGHTA, FQGNSA. The CDR3 loop spans 15 amino acids. The CDR3 nucleotides read TGTGCCAGCAGCTTAATTTCGGGCCCTGGAAACACCATATATTTT. It translates to CASSLISGPGNTIYF. The complete variable domain, with remaining parts taken from reference TRBV7-2 and TRBJ1-3, reads GAGVSQSPSNKVTEKGKDVELRCDPISGHTALYWYRQSLGQGLEFLIYFQGNSAPDKSGLPSDRFSAERTGGSVSTLTIQRTQQEDSAVYLCASSLISGPGNTIYFGEGSWLTVV.

In its sample, this clonotype was seen many times. The CDR3 sequence: CAISDRTGYTEAFF. The CDR3 region has the DNA TGTGCCATCAGTGATCGGACAGGGTATACTGAAGCTTTCTTT. The chain combines TRBV10-3 with TRBJ1-1, with 8 bases aligning to TRBD1. The CDR3 has 14 residues. V lost 3 bases, J lost 5 bases, and 5 bases stayed unmatched. Germline V CDR1 and CDR2: ENHRY, SYGVKD.

This rearrangement joins TRBV6-6 to TRBJ2-3, with a weak D call TRBD2 (5 bases). The CDR3 spans 12 residues. V was clipped by 7 bases and J by 4 bases, with 9 bases between them. The germline gives CDR1 MNHNY, CDR2 SVGAGI (reference sequence). CDR3 loop: CASMGSADTQYF. The CDR3 coding sequence is TGTGCCAGCATGGGGAGTGCAGATACGCAGTATTTT.

This clonotype was detected many times. V and J are TRBV28 and TRBJ2-6; D unclear. The CDR3 is 15 amino acids. V was cut by 3 bases and J by 0 bases, with 6 bases left in between. CDR1 and CDR2 (germline): MDHEN, SYDVKM. CDR3 sequence reads: CASSFGLSGANVLTF. In DNA form, the CDR3 reads TGTGCCAGCAGTTTCGGTCTCTCTGGGGCCAACGTCCTGACTTTC.

This clonotype was detected only a few times. J is TRBJ2-3 and V is TRBV19, with TRBD2 as a possible D gene (5 bases). V was cut by 10 bases and J by 3 bases, with 17 bases left in between. Germline values: CDR1 LNHDA, CDR2 SQIVND (reference sequence). The CDR3 is made up of 14 amino acids. The CDR3 DNA is TGTGCCACCAAAGTGGGCGGGCAAACAGATACGCAGTATTTT. Its translation: CATKVGGQTDTQYF.

The J gene is TRBJ1-4, the V gene TRBV23-1; no firm D call. TRBV23-1 is placed among ORFs of uncertain function. This CDR3 comprises 16 residues. Trimming removed 0 bases at V and 4 bases at J, with 12 bases between. DNA of the CDR3: TGCGCCAGCAGTCAATCTTCCTTGCGGTGTAATGAAAAACTGTTTTTT. It yields the protein CASSQSSLRCNEKLFF.

Ten or more counts support this clonotype. The chain combines TRBV6-1 with TRBJ1-5; D is unclear. CDR3 size: 15 residues. The germline V gene has CDR1 MNHNS and CDR2 SASEGT. V lost 0 bases and J 4 bases, leaving 10 bases between the germline ends. CDR3 sequence: CASSEAPHTNQPQHF. The CDR3 region has the DNA TGTGCCAGCAGTGAAGCACCGCACACAAATCAGCCCCAGCATTTT.

This clonotype came up many times. This chain joins TRBV7-2 and TRBJ2-5; perhaps TRBD1 as D (5 bases). The length of the CDR3 is 15 residues. Germline CDR1 and CDR2: SGHTA and FQGNSA. Deletions cut 6 bases from V and 0 bases from J, with 14 bases between. As DNA, the CDR3 is TGTGCCAGCAGTTTCCATTTAGGGGACCAAGAGACCCAGTACTTC. Protein sequence: CASSFHLGDQETQYF.